This entry is about one T cell receptor (beta chain). The data are from a study of blood T cell repertoires in COVID-19. At the level of the study: T cells, B-cell-depleted T cells, or PBMCs provided the cDNA or gDNA that served as material.

CDR1 is SNHLY, CDR2 FYNNEI, per germline. V dropped 5 bases and J dropped 3; count of bases not matched to a gene: 4. This CDR3 comprises 14 residues. Methods used by the authors: Amplification with reference gene primers provided the estimates of nucleated cell counts. The data were produced by immunoSEQ multiplex PCR, yet TCRdb's version contains in-frame clones alone and is incomplete. That table gives V, J and clone size, and the DNA gave D and trimming. The repertoire holds about half a million clones, with 89% as singletons. The sequenced material came from peripheral blood. The V and J genes are TRBV2 and TRBJ1-2; 9 positions match TRBD1. The sequence came from a man aged 18 to 30 with COVID-19, enrolled during active disease. As DNA, the CDR3 is TGTGCCAGCAGTAAGGGACAGGGTCACTATGGCTACACCTTC. Protein sequence: CASSKGQGHYGYTF.